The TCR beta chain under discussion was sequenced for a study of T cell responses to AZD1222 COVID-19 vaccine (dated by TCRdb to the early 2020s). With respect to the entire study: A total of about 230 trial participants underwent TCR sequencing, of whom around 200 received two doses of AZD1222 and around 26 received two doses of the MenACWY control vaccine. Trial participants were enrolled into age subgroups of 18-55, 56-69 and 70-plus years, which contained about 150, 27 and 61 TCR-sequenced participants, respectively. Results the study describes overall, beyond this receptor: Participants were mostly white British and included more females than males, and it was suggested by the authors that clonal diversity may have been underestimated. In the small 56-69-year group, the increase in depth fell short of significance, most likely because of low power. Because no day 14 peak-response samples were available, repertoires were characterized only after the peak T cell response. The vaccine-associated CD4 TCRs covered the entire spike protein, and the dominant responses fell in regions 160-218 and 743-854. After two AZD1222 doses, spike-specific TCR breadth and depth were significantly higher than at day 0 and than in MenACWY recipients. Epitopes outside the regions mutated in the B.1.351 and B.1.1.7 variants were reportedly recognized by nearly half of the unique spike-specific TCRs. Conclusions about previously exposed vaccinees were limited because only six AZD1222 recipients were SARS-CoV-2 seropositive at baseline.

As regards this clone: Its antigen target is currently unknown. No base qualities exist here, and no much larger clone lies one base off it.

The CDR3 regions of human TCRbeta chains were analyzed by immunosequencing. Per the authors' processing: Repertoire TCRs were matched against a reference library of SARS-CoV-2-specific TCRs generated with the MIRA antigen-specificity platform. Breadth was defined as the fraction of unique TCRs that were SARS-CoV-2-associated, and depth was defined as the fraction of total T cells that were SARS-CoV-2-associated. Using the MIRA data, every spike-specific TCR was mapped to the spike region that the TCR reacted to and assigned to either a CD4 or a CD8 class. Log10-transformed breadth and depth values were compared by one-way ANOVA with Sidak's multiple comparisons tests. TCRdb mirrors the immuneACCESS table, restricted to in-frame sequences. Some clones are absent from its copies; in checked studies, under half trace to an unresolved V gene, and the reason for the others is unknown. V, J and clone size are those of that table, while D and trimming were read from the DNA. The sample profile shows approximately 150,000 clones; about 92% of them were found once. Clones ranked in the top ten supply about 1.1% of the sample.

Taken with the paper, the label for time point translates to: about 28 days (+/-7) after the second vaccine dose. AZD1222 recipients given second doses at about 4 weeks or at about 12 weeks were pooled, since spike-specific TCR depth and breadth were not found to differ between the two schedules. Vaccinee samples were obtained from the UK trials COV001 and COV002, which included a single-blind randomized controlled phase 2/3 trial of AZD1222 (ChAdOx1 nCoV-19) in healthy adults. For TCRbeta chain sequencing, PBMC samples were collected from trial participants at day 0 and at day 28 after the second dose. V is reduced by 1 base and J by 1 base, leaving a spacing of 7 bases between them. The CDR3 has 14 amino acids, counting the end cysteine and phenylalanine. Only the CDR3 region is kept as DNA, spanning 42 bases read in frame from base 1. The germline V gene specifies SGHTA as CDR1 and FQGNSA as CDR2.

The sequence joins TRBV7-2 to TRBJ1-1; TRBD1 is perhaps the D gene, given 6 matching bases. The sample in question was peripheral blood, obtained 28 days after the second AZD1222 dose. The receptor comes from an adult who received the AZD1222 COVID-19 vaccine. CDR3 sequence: CASSLGTANTEAFF. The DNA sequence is TGTGCCAGCAGCTTAGGGACAGCGAACACTGAAGCTTTCTTT. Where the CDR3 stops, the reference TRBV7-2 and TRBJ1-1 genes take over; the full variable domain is GAGVSQSPSNKVTEKGKDVELRCDPISGHTALYWYRQSLGQGLEFLIYFQGNSAPDKSGLPSDRFSAERTGGSVSTLTIQRTQQEDSAVYLCASSLGTANTEAFFGQGTRLTVV.